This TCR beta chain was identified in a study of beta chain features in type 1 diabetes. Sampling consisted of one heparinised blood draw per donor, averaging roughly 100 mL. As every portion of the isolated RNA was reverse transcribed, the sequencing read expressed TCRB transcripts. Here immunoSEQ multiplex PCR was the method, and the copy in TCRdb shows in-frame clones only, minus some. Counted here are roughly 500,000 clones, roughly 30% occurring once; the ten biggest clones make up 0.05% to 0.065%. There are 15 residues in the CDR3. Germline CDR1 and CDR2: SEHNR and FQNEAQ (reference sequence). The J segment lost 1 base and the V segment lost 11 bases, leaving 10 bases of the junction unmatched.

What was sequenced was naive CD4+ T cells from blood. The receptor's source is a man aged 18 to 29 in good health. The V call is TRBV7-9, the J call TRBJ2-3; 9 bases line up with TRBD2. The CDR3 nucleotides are TGTGCCGCGCGGGCTAGCGGGATCGGCACAGATACGCAGTATTTT. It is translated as CAARASGIGTDTQYF.